The clone carrying this T cell receptor beta chain showed up just a few times. Its cognate antigen is unknown. This specimen belongs to a study of early T cells in non-severe SARS-CoV-2 infection. Study information: Sequencing was performed on bulk RNA from unsorted whole blood, leaving chains unpaired. Study-wide findings and caveats: CD4 and private specificities were missed by VDJdb matching, which favored anti-spike CD8 responses.

Individual cDNA molecules carried attached unique molecular identifiers. TCRdb independently ran MiXCR on the 5' RACE reads; one entry per CDR3 protein. This sample has under 70,000 distinct CDR3 sequences, with 5.9% found just once. V was cut by 6 bases and J by 0 bases, with 15 bases left in between. The length of the CDR3 is 15 residues. The germline gives CDR1 WNHNN, CDR2 SYGVQD (reference sequence). The input for sequencing was whole blood, taken at baseline. J is TRBJ2-7 and V is TRBV10-1, with D possibly being TRBD1 (5 bases). The TCR comes from an adult who was a healthcare worker with PCR-confirmed SARS-CoV-2 infection or an uninfected control (not recorded which). CDR3 DNA: TGCGCCAGCAGCCACCTTAGGGGAAGCTCCTACGAGCAGTACTTC. This sequence encodes CASSHLRGSSYEQYF.